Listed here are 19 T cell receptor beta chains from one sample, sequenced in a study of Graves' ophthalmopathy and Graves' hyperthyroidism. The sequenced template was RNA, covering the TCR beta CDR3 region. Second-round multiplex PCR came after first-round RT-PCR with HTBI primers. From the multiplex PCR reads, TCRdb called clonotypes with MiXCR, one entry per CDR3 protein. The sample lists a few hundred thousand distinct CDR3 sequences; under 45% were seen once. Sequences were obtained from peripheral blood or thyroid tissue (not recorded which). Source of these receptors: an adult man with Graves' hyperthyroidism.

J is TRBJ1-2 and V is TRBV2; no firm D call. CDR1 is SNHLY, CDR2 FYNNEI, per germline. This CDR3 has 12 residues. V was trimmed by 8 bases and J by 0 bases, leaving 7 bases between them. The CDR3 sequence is CASRPANYGYTF. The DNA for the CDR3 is TGTGCCAGCCGGCCCGCTAACTATGGCTACACCTTC.

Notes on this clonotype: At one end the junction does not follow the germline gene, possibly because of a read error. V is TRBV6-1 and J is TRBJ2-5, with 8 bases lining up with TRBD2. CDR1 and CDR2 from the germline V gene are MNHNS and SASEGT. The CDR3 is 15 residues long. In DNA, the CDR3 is TGTGCCAGCAGTAAAGCGGGGGCGGTAGGAGAGACCCAGTACTTC. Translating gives CASSKAGAVGETQYF.

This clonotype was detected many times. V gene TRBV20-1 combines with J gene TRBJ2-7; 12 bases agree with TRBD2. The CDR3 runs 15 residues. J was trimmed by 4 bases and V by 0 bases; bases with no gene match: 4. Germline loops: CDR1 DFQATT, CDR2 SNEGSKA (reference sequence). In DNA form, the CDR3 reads TGCAGTGCTAGAGATACAGGACTAGCGGGGTACGAGCAGTACTTC. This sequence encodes CSARDTGLAGYEQYF.

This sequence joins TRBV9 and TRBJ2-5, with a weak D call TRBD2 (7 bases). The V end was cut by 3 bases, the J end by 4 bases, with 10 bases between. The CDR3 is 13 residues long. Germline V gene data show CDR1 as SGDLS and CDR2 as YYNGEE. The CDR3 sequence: CASSGGGAETQYF. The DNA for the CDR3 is TGTGCCAGCAGCGGGGGGGGGGCAGAGACCCAGTACTTC.

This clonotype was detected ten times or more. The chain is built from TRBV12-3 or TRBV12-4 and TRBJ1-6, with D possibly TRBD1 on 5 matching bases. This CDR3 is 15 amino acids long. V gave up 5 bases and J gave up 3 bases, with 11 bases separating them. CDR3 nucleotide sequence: TGTGCCAGCAGTAGACGCGACAGCTATAATTCACCCCTCCACTTT. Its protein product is CASSRRDSYNSPLHF.

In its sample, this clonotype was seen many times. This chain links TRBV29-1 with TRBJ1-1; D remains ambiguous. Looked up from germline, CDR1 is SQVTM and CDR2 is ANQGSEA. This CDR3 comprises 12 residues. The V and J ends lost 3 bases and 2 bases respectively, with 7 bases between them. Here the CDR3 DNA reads TGCAGCGTTGAGGGCAGCAACACTGAAGCTTTCTTT. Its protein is CSVEGSNTEAFF.

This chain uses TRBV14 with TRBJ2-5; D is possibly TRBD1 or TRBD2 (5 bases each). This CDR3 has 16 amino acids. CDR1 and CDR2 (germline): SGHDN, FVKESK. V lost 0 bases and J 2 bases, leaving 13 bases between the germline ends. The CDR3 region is CASSQEGPTFQETQYF. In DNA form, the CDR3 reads TGTGCCAGCAGCCAAGAGGGACCGACTTTTCAAGAGACCCAGTACTTC. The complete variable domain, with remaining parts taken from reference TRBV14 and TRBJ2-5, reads EAGVTQFPSHSVIEKGQTVTLRCDPISGHDNLYWYRRVMGKEIKFLLHFVKESKQDESGMPNNRFLAERTGGTYSTLKVQPAELEDSGVYFCASSQEGPTFQETQYFGPGTRLLVL.

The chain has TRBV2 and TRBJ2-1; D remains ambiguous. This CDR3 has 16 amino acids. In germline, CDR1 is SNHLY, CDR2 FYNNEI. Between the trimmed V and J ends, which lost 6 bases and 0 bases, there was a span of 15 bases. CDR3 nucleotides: TGTGCCAGCAGGGAAACGACTTCAAGCTCCTACAATGAGCAGTTCTTC. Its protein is CASRETTSSSYNEQFF.

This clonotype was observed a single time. DNA of the CDR3: TGCAGCGCTGAGAAGGGACAGGAGAACTACAATGAGCAGTTCTTC. Its protein product is CSAEKGQENYNEQFF. The rearrangement links TRBV29-1 to TRBJ2-1; 8 bases are a match to TRBD1. This CDR3 is 15 amino acids long. Trimming cost V 7 bases and J 3 bases; bases outside gene matches: 11. Germline-derived CDR1 and CDR2 are SQVTM and ANQGSEA.

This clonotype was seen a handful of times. The CDR3 DNA is TGTGCCAGCAGTGTAGGGACTAGCGGGGCGACAGATACGCAGTATTTT. Its protein product is CASSVGTSGATDTQYF. The chain joins TRBV2 to TRBJ2-3; 13 nucleotides agree with TRBD2. This CDR3 region has 16 residues. Germline V lookup: CDR1 SNHLY, CDR2 FYNNEI. V lost 4 bases to trimming and J lost 3 bases; unmatched junction nucleotides: 4. Full variable domain (remainder filled in from reference TRBV2 and TRBJ2-3): EPEVTQTPSHQVTQMGQEVILRCVPISNHLYFYWYRQILGQKVEFLVSFYNNEISEKSEIFDDQFSVERPDGSNFTLKIRSTKLEDSAMYFCASSVGTSGATDTQYFGPGTRLTVL.

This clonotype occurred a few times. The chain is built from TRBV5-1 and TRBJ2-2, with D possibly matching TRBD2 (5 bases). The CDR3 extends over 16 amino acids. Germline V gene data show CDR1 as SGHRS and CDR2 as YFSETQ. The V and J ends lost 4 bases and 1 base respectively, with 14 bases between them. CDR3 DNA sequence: TGCGCCAGCAGCCTACGCCCCAGCGGGAACACCGGGGAGCTGTTTTTT. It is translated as CASSLRPSGNTGELFF.

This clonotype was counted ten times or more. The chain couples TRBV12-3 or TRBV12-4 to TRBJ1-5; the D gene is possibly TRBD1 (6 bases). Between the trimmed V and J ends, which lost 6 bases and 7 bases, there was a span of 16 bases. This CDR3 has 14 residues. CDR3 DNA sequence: TGTGCCAGCAGCGGAAACAGGGTGGAACAGCCCCAGCATTTT. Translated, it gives CASSGNRVEQPQHF.

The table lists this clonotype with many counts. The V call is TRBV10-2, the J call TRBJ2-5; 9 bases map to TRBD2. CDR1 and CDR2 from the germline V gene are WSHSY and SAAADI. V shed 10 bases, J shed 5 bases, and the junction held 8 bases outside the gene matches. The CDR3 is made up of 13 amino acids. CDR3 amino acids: CATAGGGQETQYF. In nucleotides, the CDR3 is TGCGCCACGGCGGGGGGGGGGCAGGAGACCCAGTACTTC.

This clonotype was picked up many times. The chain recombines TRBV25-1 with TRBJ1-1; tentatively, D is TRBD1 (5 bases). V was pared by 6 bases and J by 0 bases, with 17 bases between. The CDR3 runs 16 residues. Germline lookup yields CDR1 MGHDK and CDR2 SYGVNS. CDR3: CASRHQGASMNTEAFF. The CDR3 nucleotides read TGTGCCAGCAGACACCAAGGGGCCTCTATGAACACTGAAGCTTTCTTT.

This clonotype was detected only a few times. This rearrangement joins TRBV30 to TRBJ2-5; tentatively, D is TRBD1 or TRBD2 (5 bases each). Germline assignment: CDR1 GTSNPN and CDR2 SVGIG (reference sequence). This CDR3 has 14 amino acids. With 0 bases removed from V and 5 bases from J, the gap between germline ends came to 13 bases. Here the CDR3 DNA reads TGTGCCTGGAGTGTTGGGGCAGCGGTGGAGACCCAGTACTTC. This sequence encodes CAWSVGAAVETQYF.

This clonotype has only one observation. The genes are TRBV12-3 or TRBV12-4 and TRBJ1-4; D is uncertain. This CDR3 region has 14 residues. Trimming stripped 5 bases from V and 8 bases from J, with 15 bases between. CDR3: CASSTTEGREKLFF. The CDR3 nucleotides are TGTGCCAGCAGTACGACCGAGGGCAGAGAAAAACTGTTTTTT.

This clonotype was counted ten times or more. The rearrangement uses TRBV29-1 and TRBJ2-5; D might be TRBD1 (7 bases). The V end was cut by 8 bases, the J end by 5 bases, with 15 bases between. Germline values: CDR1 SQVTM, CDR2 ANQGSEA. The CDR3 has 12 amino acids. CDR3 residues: CSTNSGGETQYF. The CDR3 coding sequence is TGCAGCACCAACTCAGGGGGGGAGACCCAGTACTTC.

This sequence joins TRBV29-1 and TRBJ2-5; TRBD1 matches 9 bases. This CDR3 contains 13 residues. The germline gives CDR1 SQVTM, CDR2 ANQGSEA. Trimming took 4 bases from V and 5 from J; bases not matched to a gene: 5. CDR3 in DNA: TGCAGCGTTGGGGGGACAGGGAGGGAGACCCAGTACTTC. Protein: CSVGGTGRETQYF.

This CDR3 reads CASSEPTSGNVNEQFF. CDR3 nucleotide sequence: TGTGCCAGCAGTGAACCGACTAGCGGGAACGTCAATGAGCAGTTCTTC. The rearrangement links TRBV2 to TRBJ2-1; 11 bases align to TRBD2. From germline, CDR1 is SNHLY and CDR2 FYNNEI. The CDR3 extends over 16 amino acids. V shed 2 bases and J 6 bases; nucleotides not matched to a gene: 6.